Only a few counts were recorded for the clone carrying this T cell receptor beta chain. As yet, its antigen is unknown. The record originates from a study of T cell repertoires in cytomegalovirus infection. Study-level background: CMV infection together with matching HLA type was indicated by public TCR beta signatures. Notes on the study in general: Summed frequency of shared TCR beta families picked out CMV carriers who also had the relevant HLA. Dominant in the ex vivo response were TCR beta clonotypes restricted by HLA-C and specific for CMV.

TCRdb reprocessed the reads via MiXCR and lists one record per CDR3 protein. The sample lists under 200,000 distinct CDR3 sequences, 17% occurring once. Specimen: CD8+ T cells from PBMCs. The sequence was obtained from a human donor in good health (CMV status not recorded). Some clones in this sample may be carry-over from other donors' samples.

The CDR3 loop is CASSLVGSSVLSGELFF. CDR3 DNA sequence: TGTGCCAGCAGCTTAGTAGGCTCATCGGTTCTCTCCGGGGAGCTGTTTTTT. This rearrangement joins TRBV7-8 to TRBJ2-2; D call uncertain. V lost 1 base to trimming and J lost 6 bases, with 18 bases between them. The germline CDR1 and CDR2 sequences are SGHVS and FQNEAQ. The CDR3 runs 17 residues.